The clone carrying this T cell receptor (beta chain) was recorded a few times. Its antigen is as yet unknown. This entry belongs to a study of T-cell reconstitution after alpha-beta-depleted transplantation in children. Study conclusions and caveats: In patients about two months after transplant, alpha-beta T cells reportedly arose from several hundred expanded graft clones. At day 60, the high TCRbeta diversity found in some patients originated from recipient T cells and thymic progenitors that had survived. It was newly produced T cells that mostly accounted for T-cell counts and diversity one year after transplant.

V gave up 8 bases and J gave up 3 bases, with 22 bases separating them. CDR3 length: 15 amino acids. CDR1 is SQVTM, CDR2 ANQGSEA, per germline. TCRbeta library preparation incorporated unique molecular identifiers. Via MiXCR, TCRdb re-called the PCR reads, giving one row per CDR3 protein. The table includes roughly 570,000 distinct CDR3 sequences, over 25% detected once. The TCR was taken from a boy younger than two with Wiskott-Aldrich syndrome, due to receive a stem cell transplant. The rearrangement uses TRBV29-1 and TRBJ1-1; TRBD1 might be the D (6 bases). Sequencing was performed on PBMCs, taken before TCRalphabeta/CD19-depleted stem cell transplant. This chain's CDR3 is CSFQSITGLYTEAFF. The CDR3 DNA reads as TGCAGCTTCCAATCGATTACAGGGTTGTACACTGAAGCTTTCTTT.